This is a list of T cell receptor beta chains from one sample in a study of blood T cell repertoires in COVID-19. TCRdb's copy holds only in-frame clones and misses some; the assay was immunoSEQ multiplex PCR. This sample has over 7,000 clones; around 84% occur once, and the top ten carry 9.5% to 13%. Material: peripheral blood. These receptors were taken from a human donor in a cohort sampled during active COVID-19. The CDR3 runs from the conserved cysteine through the conserved F or W. The D gene is left open where the match is weak. Clone size is shown for a subset of rows, as once, few, many or a class of expanded clone.

TRBJ2-1,TRBD2,TRBV5-6,.,TGTGCCAGCAGCTCCCTAGCGGGGGGGCGCAATGAGCAGTTCTTC,CASSSLAGGRNEQFF
TRBJ2-7,TRBD2,TRBV2,.,TGTGCCAGCGTGGGGGGGTTTAACTACGAGCAGTACTTC,CASVGGFNYEQYF
TRBJ2-5,.,TRBV28,.,TGTGCCAGCAGTTTATCTGGGACATGGGGATTGGAGACCCAGTACTTC,CASSLSGTWGLETQYF
TRBJ2-2,TRBD2,TRBV7-2,.,TGTGCCAGCAGCATGGGACTAGCGGAAACCGGGGAGCTGTTTTTT,CASSMGLAETGELFF
TRBJ2-3,TRBD1,TRBV30,few,TGTGCCTGGAGTAACCAGGGGGCTGATACGCAGTATTTT,CAWSNQGADTQYF
TRBJ1-2,.,TRBV19,.,TGTGCCAGTACCCTGACTCTGGGACAAACCTATGGCTACACCTTC,CASTLTLGQTYGYTF
TRBJ2-1,TRBD1,TRBV5-1,.,TGCGCCAGCAGCTTCCCCTCAGGGGGAAGCTCCTACAATGAGCAGTTCTTC,CASSFPSGGSSYNEQFF
TRBJ2-1,.,TRBV7-8,once,TGTGCCAGCAGCTTGGGGTCCAGGGGGGTTGATGAGCAGTTCTTC,CASSLGSRGVDEQFF
TRBJ1-2,.,TRBV25-1,.,TGTGCCAGCAAGAGGGAAGGATATGGCTACACCTTC,CASKREGYGYTF
TRBJ2-7,.,TRBV11-2,few,TGTGCCAGCAGCCCCTCCGGACAGAACTACGAGCAGTACTTC,CASSPSGQNYEQYF
TRBJ2-6,.,TRBV7-2,.,TGTGCCAGCAGCCACTCTAGCGCTGGGGCCAACGTCCTGACTTTC,CASSHSSAGANVLTF
TRBJ2-7,.,TRBV10-3,.,TGTGCCATCAGTCCTCAGGACTACGAGCAGTACTTC,CAISPQDYEQYF
TRBJ2-1,.,TRBV27,few,TGTGCCAGCAGTTCCCCAGGCAATGAGCAGTTCTTC,CASSSPGNEQFF
TRBJ1-1,TRBD1,TRBV5-5,.,TGTGCCAGCAGCCCGACAGGGGTGCGGACTTTCTTT,CASSPTGVRTFF
TRBJ1-3,.,TRBV19,.,TGTGCCAGCAATACTGCAGGTTCTCTTCGAAACACCATATATTTT,CASNTAGSLRNTIYF
TRBJ1-2,TRBD1,TRBV5-4,.,TGTGCCAGCAGCTTGGAGTCAGGGGGTGGCTACACCTTC,CASSLESGGGYTF
TRBJ1-1,TRBD1,TRBV6-2/TRBV6-3,few,TGTGCCAGCAGTTGGGACAGGGGGGTTGAAGCTTTCTTT,CASSWDRGVEAFF
TRBJ1-1,TRBD1,TRBV9,few,TGTGCCAGCAGCGTAGAACAGGGGGTGAAAGTAAACACTGAAGCTTTCTTT,CASSVEQGVKVNTEAFF
TRBJ1-5,.,TRBV4-3,few,TGCGCCAGCAGCCAAGATGGGGGCTCCCATCAGCCCCAGCATTTT,CASSQDGGSHQPQHF
TRBJ2-1,TRBD2,TRBV30,.,TGTGCCTGGAGTAATCTGGCGGGGGGAGGCAATGAGCAGTTCTTC,CAWSNLAGGGNEQFF
TRBJ1-1,TRBD1,TRBV24-1,.,TGTGCCACCAGTGAAACAGGGGGCAAATCTGAAGCTTTCTTT,CATSETGGKSEAFF
TRBJ2-7,TRBD1,TRBV2,.,TGTGCCAGCAGGTATGACAGGGGCAACAACGAGCAGTACTTC,CASRYDRGNNEQYF
TRBJ1-4,TRBD1,TRBV10-2,.,TGCGCCACTGCGGACAGGGGGCTTGGAAAACTGTTTTTT,CATADRGLGKLFF
TRBJ2-1,TRBD2,TRBV7-8,.,TGTGCCAGCAGCACAGCGGGGGGGCAGTTCTTC,CASSTAGGQFF
TRBJ2-6,TRBD2,TRBV4-1,few,TGCGCCAGCAGCCAAGAGGCGGGGGCTGGGGCCAACGTCCTGACTTTC,CASSQEAGAGANVLTF
TRBJ2-7,.,TRBV6-5,.,TGTGCCAGCAGCCTACGGGGCGAGCAGTACTTC,CASSLRGEQYF
TRBJ1-6,TRBD1,TRBV2,.,TGTGCCAGCATCCCGGGGACAGGGGACAATTCACCCCTCCACTTT,CASIPGTGDNSPLHF
TRBJ1-1,TRBD1,TRBV27,.,TGTGCCAGCAGGGCACAGGGGGCAGGGGCTGAAGCTTTCTTT,CASRAQGAGAEAFF
TRBJ1-4,.,TRBV11-2,.,TGTGCCAGCAGCTTCAGGGGTGCAACTAATGAAAAACTGTTTTTT,CASSFRGATNEKLFF
TRBJ2-1,TRBD1,TRBV14,medium-sized,TGTGCCAGCAGCCAACCAGGGACAGGGGGGACATCTGAGCAGTTCTTC,CASSQPGTGGTSEQFF
TRBJ2-3,.,TRBV11-3,.,TGTGCCAGCATCCTTAGGGACACCAGCACAGATACGCAGTATTTT,CASILRDTSTDTQYF
TRBJ1-1,TRBD1,TRBV20-1,.,TGCAGTGCTAGTCAGGGGGCGGACACTGAAGCTTTCTTT,CSASQGADTEAFF
TRBJ2-7,.,TRBV5-1,.,TGCGCCAGCAGCTTAAGAGGAGGGACAGTGGACGAGCAGTACTTC,CASSLRGGTVDEQYF
TRBJ1-6,.,TRBV7-2,.,TGTGCCAGCAGCATTCAGGGAAGGAATTCACCCCTCCACTTT,CASSIQGRNSPLHF
TRBJ2-1,TRBD2,TRBV6-5,.,TGTGCCAGCAGGTTGACTAGCGGGCTATACAATGAGCAGTTCTTC,CASRLTSGLYNEQFF
TRBJ2-3,.,TRBV25-1,.,TGTGCCAGCAGTGTCATCTCGAGAGATACGCAGTATTTT,CASSVISRDTQYF
TRBJ2-2,.,TRBV5-1,.,TGCGCCAGCAGCTTGGCAGGGAACACCGGGGAGCTGTTTTTT,CASSLAGNTGELFF
TRBJ1-3,.,TRBV10-3,.,TGTGCCATCACCCCTGACACGATCTCTGGAAACACCATATATTTT,CAITPDTISGNTIYF
TRBJ2-1,TRBD1,TRBV9,few,TGTGCCAGCAGCTCTAGACAGGGTGCGAAATTCTTC,CASSSRQGAKFF
TRBJ1-1,.,TRBV18,.,TGTGCCAGCTCACCAACTTCACAGGGGAACACTGAAGCTTTCTTT,CASSPTSQGNTEAFF